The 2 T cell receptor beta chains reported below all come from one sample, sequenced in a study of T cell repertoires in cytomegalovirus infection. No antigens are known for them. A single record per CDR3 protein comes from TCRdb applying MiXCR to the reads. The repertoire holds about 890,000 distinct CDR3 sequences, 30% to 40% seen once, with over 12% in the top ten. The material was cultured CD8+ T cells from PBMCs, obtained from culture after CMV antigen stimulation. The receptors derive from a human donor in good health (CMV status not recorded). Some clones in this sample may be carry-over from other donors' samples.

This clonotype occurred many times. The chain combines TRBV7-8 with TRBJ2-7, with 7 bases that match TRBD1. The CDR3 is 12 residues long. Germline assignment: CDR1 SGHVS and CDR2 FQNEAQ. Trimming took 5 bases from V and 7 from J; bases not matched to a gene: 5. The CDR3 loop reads CASSAGGWEQYF. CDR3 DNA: TGTGCCAGCAGCGCAGGGGGTTGGGAGCAGTACTTC.

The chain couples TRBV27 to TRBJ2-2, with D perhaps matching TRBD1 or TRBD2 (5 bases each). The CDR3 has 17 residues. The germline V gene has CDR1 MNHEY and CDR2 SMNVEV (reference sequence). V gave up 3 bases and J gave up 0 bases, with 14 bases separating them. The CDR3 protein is CASSLYGAPANTGELFF. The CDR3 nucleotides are TGTGCCAGCAGTTTGTACGGGGCCCCTGCGAACACCGGGGAGCTGTTTTTT.